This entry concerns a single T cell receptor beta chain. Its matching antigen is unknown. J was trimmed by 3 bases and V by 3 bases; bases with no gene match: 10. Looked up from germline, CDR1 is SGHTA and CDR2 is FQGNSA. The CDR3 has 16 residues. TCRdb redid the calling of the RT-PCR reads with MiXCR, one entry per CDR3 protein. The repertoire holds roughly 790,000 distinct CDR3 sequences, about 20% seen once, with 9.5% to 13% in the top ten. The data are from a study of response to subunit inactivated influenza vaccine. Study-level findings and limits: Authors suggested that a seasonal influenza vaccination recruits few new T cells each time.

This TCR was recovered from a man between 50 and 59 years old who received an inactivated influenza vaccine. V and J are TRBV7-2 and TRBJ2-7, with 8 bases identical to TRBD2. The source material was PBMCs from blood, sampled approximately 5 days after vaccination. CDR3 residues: CASSFLPGLVDYEQYF. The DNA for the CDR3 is TGTGCCAGCAGCTTTCTACCGGGACTAGTCGACTACGAGCAGTACTTC. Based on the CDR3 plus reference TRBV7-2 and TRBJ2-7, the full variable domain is GAGVSQSPSNKVTEKGKDVELRCDPISGHTALYWYRQSLGQGLEFLIYFQGNSAPDKSGLPSDRFSAERTGGSVSTLTIQRTQQEDSAVYLCASSFLPGLVDYEQYFGPGTRLTVT.